The source of this T cell receptor beta chain is a study of CD8+CD57+ T cells in acquired aplastic anemia. Findings and limits, study-wide: A significant difference in CD8+ Simpson's diversity between patients and controls was not found.

The CDR3 sequence is 16 residues long. V gave up 4 bases and J gave up 8 bases, with 18 bases separating them. CDR1 is ENHRY, CDR2 SYGVKD, per germline. CD8+CD57+ cell expansion had been shown by flow cytometry in patients chosen for sequencing. The study sampled blood from patients who had received no therapy. In its sample, this clonotype was seen many times. Its antigen is not identified. CDR3 and TCR beta VDJ profiling relied on genomic DNA as the template. TCRdb processed the reads anew with MiXCR; each CDR3 protein has one entry. In the table there are 150,000 to 180,000 distinct CDR3 sequences, about 48% of which are singletons.

What was sequenced was sorted CD4+, CD8+, or CD8+CD57+ T cells (not recorded which) from PBMCs. The J gene is TRBJ1-6, the V gene TRBV10-3, with TRBD1 as a possible D gene (5 bases). The clonotype comes from a human donor with aplastic anemia. The CDR3 bases are TGTGCCATCAGTGCTAAAGGAAAGGGGCTGGATTCACCCCTCCACTTT. Protein sequence: CAISAKGKGLDSPLHF.